The TCR beta chain described here comes from a study of T cells after yellow fever vaccination. Across the study: Among memory cells, EM, EMRA, CM and Tscm subsets were sorted using CD3, CD45RA, CCR7 and CD95. General study results and limits: Booster samples showed a return of most primary-vaccination clones (approximately 96% CD4, 88% CD8).

With 6 bases removed from V and 3 bases from J, the gap between germline ends came to 10 bases. The CDR3 totals 14 residues. Germline V CDR1 and CDR2: SGHRS, YFSETQ. One entry per CDR3 protein, called by TCRdb with MiXCR from the 5' RACE reads. The sample includes about 26,000 distinct CDR3 sequences, approximately 4.2% of them seen just once. This clonotype occurred many times. The chain uses TRBV5-1 and TRBJ2-6; a possible D gene is TRBD2 (6 bases). The sequences come from PBMCs, either bulk or a sorted T-cell subset (CD4+, CD8+, memory, or dextramer-sorted; not recorded which), collected on the day of the yellow fever booster vaccination. The clonotype was recovered from a man between 18 and 35 years old who received the YFV17D yellow fever vaccine. DNA for the CDR3: TGCGCCAGCAACCAGGGAGGTGGGGCCAACGTCCTGACTTTC. Translation: CASNQGGGANVLTF.